The clone carrying this TCR beta chain was seen more than once but under ten times. Germline V CDR1 and CDR2: MNHEY, SMNVEV (reference sequence). V lost 6 bases to trimming and J lost 4 bases, with 15 bases between them. This CDR3 is built from 15 residues. In TCRdb, the 5' RACE reads were re-called with MiXCR into one record per CDR3 protein. The table shows approximately 66,000 distinct CDR3 sequences, with under 15% occurring only once. This sample is drawn from a study of early T cells in non-severe SARS-CoV-2 infection. Across the study: Sequencing used unsorted whole-blood bulk RNA, so chains lack pairing.

The TCR comes from an adult who was a healthcare worker with PCR-confirmed SARS-CoV-2 infection or an uninfected control (not recorded which). The sequencing sample was made of whole blood. The chain couples TRBV27 to TRBJ2-2, with D perhaps TRBD1 (6 bases). CDR3 residues: CASSLEGVGTGELFF. The CDR3 bases are TGTGCCAGCAGCTTAGAGGGGGTGGGCACCGGGGAGCTGTTTTTT.